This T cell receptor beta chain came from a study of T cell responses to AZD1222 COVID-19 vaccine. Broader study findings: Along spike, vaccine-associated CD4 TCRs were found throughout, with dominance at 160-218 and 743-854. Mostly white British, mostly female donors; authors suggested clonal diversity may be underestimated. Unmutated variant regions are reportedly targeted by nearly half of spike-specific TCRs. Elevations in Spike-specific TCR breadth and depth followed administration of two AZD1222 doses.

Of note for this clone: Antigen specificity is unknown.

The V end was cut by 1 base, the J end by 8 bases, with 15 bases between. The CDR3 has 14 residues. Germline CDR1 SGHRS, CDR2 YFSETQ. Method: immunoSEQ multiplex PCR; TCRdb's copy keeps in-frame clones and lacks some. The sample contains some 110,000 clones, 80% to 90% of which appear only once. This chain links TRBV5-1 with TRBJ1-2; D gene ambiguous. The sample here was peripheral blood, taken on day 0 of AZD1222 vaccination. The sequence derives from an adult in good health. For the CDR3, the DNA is TGCGCCAGCAGCTTGTCGGCTTCCGGTGGCGGCTACACCTTC. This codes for CASSLSASGGGYTF. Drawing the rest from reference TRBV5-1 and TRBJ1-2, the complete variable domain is KAGVTQTPRYLIKTRGQQVTLSCSPISGHRSVSWYQQTPGQGLQFLFEYFSETQRNKGNFPGRFSGRQFSNSRSEMNVSTLELGDSALYLCASSLSASGGGYTFGSGTRLTVV.